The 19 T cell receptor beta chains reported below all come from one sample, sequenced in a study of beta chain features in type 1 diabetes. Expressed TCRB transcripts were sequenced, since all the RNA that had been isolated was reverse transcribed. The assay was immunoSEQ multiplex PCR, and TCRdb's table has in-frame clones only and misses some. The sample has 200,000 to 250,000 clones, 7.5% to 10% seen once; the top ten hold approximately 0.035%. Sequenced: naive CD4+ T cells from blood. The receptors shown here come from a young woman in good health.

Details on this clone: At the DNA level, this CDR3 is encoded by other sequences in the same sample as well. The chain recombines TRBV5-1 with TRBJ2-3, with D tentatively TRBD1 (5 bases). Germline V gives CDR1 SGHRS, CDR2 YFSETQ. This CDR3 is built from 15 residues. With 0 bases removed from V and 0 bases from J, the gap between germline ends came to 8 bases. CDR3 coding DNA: TGCGCCAGCAGCTTGGGGACACCTAGCACAGATACGCAGTATTTT. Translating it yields CASSLGTPSTDTQYF. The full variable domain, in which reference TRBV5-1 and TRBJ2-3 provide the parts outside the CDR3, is KAGVTQTPRYLIKTRGQQVTLSCSPISGHRSVSWYQQTPGQGLQFLFEYFSETQRNKGNFPGRFSGRQFSNSRSEMNVSTLELGDSALYLCASSLGTPSTDTQYFGPGTRLTVL.

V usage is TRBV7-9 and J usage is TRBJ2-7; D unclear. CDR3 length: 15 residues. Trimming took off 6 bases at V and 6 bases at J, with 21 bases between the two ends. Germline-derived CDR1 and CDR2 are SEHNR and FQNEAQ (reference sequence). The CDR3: CASSFRPPTESEQYF. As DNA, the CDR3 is TGTGCCAGCAGTTTTAGGCCCCCCACAGAGAGCGAGCAGTACTTC.

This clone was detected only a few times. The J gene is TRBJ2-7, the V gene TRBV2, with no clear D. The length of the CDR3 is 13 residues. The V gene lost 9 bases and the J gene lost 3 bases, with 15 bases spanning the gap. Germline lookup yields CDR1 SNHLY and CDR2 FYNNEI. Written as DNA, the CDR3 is TGTGCCAGTGGTCTACCTCCAGGCTACGAGCAGTACTTC. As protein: CASGLPPGYEQYF.

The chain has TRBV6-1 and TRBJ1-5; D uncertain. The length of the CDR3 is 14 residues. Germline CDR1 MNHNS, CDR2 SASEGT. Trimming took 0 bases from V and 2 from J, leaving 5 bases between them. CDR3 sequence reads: CASSEAAGNQPQHF. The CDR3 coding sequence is TGTGCCAGCAGTGAAGCGGCAGGCAATCAGCCCCAGCATTTT.

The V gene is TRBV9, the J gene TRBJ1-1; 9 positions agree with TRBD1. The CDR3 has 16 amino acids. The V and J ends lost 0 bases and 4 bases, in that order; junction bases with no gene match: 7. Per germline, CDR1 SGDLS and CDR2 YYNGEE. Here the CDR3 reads CASSVAPQGAGTEAFF. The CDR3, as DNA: TGTGCCAGCAGCGTAGCACCACAGGGGGCGGGCACTGAAGCTTTCTTT.

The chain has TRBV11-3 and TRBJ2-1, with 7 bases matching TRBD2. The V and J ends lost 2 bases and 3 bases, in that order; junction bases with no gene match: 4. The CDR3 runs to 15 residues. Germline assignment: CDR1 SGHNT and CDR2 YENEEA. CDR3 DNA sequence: TGTGCCAGCAGCTTAAGGACTAGGGACTACAATGAGCAGTTCTTC. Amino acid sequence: CASSLRTRDYNEQFF.

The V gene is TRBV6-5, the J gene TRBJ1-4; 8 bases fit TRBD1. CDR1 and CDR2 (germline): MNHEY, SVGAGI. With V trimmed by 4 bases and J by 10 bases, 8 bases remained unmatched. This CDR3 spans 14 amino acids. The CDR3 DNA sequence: TGTGCCAGCAGTTCGACAGGGGTCGGAGGAAAACTGTTTTTT. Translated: CASSSTGVGGKLFF.

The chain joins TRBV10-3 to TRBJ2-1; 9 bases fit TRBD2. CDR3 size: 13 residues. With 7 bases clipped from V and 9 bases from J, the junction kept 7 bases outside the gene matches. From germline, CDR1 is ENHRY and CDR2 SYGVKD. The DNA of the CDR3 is TGTGCCATCATGGTCGTAGCGGGGGCTGAGCAGTTCTTC. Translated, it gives CAIMVVAGAEQFF.

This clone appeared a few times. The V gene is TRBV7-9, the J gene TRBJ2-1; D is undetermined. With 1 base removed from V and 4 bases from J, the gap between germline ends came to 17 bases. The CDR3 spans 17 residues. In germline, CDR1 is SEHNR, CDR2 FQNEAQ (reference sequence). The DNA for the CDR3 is TGTGCCAGCAGCTTAGGGTCCCCTACAGATCGATACAATGAGCAGTTCTTC. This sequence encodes CASSLGSPTDRYNEQFF.

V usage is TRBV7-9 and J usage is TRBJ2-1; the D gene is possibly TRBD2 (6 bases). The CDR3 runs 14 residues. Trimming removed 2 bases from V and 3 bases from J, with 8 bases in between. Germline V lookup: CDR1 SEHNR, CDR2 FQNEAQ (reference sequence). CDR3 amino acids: CASSLPGGYNEQFF. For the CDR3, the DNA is TGTGCCAGCAGCTTACCCGGGGGCTACAATGAGCAGTTCTTC.

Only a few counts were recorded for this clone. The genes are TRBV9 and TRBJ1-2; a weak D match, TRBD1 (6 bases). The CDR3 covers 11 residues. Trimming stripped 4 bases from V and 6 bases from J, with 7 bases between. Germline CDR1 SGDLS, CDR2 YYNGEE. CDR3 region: CASSYRDGYTF. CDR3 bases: TGTGCCAGCAGCTACAGGGATGGCTACACCTTC.

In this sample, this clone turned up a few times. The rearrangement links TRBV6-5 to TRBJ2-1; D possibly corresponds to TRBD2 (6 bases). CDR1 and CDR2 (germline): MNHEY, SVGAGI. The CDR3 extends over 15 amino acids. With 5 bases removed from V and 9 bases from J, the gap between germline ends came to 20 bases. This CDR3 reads CASSTPKLSGSEQFF. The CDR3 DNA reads TGTGCCAGCAGTACGCCGAAACTTAGCGGCAGTGAGCAGTTCTTC.

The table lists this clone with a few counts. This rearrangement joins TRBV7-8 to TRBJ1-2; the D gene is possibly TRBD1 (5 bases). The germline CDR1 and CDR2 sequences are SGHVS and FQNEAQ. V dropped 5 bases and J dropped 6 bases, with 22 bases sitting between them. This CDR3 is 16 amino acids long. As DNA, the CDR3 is TGTGCCAGCAGCCCCGGCGGGGGTGCGGGGGATGATGGCTACACCTTC. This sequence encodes CASSPGGGAGDDGYTF.

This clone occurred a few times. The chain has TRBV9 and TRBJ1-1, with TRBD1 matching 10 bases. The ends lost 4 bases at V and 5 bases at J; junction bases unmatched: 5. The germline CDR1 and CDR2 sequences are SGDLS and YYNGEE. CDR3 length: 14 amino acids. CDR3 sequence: CASSRDRGETEAFF. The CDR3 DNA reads TGTGCCAGCAGCCGGGACAGGGGAGAGACTGAAGCTTTCTTT.

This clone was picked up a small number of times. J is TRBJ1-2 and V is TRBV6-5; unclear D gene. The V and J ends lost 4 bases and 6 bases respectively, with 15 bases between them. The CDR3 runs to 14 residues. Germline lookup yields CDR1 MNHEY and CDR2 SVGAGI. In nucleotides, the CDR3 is TGTGCCAGCAGTTCCCCCGCGGGTGTGGATGGCTACACCTTC. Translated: CASSSPAGVDGYTF.

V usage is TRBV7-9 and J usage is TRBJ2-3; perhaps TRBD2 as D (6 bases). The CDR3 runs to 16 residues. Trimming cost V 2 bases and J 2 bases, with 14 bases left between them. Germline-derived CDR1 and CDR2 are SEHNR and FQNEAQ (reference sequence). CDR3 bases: TGTGCCAGCAGCTTAACCGCCGCGGGGATCACAGATACGCAGTATTTT. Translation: CASSLTAAGITDTQYF. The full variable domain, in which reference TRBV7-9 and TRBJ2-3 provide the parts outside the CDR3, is DTGVSQNPRHKITKRGQNVTFRCDPISEHNRLYWYRQTLGQGPEFLTYFQNEAQLEKSRLLSDRFSAERPKGSFSTLEIQRTEQGDSAMYLCASSLTAAGITDTQYFGPGTRLTVL.

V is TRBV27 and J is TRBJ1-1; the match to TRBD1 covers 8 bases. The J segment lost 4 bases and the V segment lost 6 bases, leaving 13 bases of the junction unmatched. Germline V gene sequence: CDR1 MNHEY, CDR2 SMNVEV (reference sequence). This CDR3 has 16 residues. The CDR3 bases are TGTGCCAGCAGCCGGCCGGGCAGGGGGCGCGGCACTGAAGCTTTCTTT. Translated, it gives CASSRPGRGRGTEAFF.

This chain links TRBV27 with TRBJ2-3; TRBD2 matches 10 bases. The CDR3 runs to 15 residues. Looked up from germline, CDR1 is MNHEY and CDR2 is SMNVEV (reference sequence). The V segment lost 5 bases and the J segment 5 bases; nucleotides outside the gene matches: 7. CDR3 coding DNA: TGTGCCAGCAGTCCCCTAGCGGGAGTAGGAGATACGCAGTATTTT. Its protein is CASSPLAGVGDTQYF.

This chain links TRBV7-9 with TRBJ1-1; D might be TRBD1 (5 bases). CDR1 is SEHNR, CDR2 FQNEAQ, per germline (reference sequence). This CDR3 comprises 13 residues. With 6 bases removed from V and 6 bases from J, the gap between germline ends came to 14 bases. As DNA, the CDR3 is TGTGCCAGCAGGCCTACAGGAATATCTGAAGCTTTCTTT. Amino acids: CASRPTGISEAFF.